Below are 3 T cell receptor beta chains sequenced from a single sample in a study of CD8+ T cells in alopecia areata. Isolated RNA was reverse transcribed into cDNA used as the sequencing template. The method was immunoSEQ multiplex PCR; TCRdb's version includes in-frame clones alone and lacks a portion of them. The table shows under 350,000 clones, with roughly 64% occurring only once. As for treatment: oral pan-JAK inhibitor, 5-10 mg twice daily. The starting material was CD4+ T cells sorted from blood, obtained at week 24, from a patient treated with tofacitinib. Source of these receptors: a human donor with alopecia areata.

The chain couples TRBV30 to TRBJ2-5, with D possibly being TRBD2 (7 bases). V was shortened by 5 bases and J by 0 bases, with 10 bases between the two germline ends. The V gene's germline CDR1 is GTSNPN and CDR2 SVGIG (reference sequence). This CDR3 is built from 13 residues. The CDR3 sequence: CAWGGAYQETQYF. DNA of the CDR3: TGTGCCTGGGGGGGGGCGTACCAAGAGACCCAGTACTTC.

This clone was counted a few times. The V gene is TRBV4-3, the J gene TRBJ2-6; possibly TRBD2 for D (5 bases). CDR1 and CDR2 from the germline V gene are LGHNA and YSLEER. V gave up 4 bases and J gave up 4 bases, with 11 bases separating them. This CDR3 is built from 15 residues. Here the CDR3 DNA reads TGCGCCAGCAGCCTGTCGGGGTTCGGGGCCAACGTCCTGACTTTC. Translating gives CASSLSGFGANVLTF.

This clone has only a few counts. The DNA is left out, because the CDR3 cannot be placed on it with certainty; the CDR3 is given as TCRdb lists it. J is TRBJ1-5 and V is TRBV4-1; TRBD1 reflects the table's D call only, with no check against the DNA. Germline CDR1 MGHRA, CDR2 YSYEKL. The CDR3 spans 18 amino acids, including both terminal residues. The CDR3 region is CASSLFARDTGESAPAFW.